This T cell receptor beta chain was identified in a study of post-analysis software for immune sequencing data. Study-level background: Relapsing-remitting, secondary progressive and progressive-relapsing multiple sclerosis were all included among the disease courses.

To note about this clonotype: What it binds is not known.

Overall study results and limits: Among roughly 5 TRBV segments more frequent in patients than controls were TRBV5-6, TRBV5-1 and TRBV20-1.

Included in the TCR beta cDNA libraries were unique molecular identifiers. MiXCR, applied by TCRdb to the PCR reads, yields one record per CDR3 protein. The sample consists of hundreds of thousands of distinct CDR3 sequences, 25% to 30% of them appearing once. The germline gives CDR1 DFQATT, CDR2 SNEGSKA (reference sequence). Losses at the gene ends were 6 bases for V and 3 bases for J; bases not matched to a gene: 10. The CDR3 contains 14 residues. This sequence was found in a girl aged 10 to 17 with multiple sclerosis. The sequenced material came from blood. The J gene is TRBJ2-7, the V gene TRBV20-1, with 8 bases matching TRBD1. CDR3 nucleotides: TGCAGTGCCCCCCATCGGACAGGGCTCTACGAGCAGTACTTC. Protein: CSAPHRTGLYEQYF.